What follows are 12 T cell receptor beta chains derived from one specimen sequenced in a study of cytotoxic CD8 clonotypes in ibrutinib-treated CLL. Generated by immunoSEQ multiplex PCR, the TCRdb table keeps only in-frame clones and is missing some. This table has over 200,000 clones, 75% to 85% appearing once. Material: PBMCs, obtained after 12 months of ibrutinib treatment. The receptors originated from a human donor with chronic lymphocytic leukemia.

This clone was recorded only once. The chain links TRBV7-8 to TRBJ1-5; D unclear. The CDR3 is 13 residues long. Trimming cost V 5 bases and J 5 bases, with 10 bases left between them. Looked up from germline, CDR1 is SGHVS and CDR2 is FQNEAQ. The CDR3 reads CASSRTLDQPQHF. For the CDR3, the DNA is TGTGCCAGCAGCCGTACCCTAGATCAGCCCCAGCATTTT.

The V and J genes are TRBV5-1 and TRBJ1-1, with 7 bases matching TRBD1. The V and J ends lost 3 bases and 2 bases, in that order; junction bases with no gene match: 7. Germline assignment: CDR1 SGHRS and CDR2 YFSETQ. CDR3 length: 15 amino acids. CDR3 in DNA: TGCGCCAGCAGCTACGGGGGACAGACCAACACTGAAGCTTTCTTT. Translating gives CASSYGGQTNTEAFF.

This clone turned up a few times. The CDR3 DNA reads as TGTGCCAGCAGCTTGTCAGGGGTTGTAGATACGCAGTATTTT. Protein sequence: CASSLSGVVDTQYF. The J gene is TRBJ2-3, the V gene TRBV7-6; weak D call: TRBD1 (6 bases). The germline V gene has CDR1 SGHVS and CDR2 FNYEAQ. V shed 3 bases and J shed 5 bases, with 12 bases lying between them. The CDR3 runs 14 residues.

As DNA, the CDR3 is TGTGCCAGCAGTGGGACTAGCCTGGATGAGCAGTTCTTC. Protein sequence: CASSGTSLDEQFF. The chain recombines TRBV6-4 with TRBJ2-1; 8 positions agree with TRBD2. The CDR3 runs to 13 residues. In germline, CDR1 is MRHNA, CDR2 SNTAGT. The ends lost 4 bases at V and 8 bases at J; junction bases unmatched: 4.

This rearrangement joins TRBV27 to TRBJ2-7; possible D gene TRBD1, 5 bases. This CDR3 is 13 amino acids long. The ends were cut back, 4 bases at V and 4 bases at J, with 11 bases in the middle. Germline CDR1 is MNHEY and CDR2 is SMNVEV (reference sequence). As DNA, the CDR3 is TGTGCCAGCAGTTCCCTGACAGATTACGAGCAGTACTTC. It specifies CASSSLTDYEQYF.

The V gene is TRBV5-1, the J gene TRBJ1-6; maybe TRBD1 (5 bases). Germline V gives CDR1 SGHRS, CDR2 YFSETQ. This CDR3 contains 14 residues. Trimming removed 4 bases from V and 9 bases from J, with 14 bases in between. The CDR3 spells CASSEGTFSSPLHF. Here the CDR3 DNA reads TGCGCCAGCAGCGAGGGGACTTTTAGTTCACCCCTCCACTTT.

The V call is TRBV19, the J call TRBJ2-7, with TRBD1 as a possible D gene (6 bases). The CDR3 consists of 13 residues. Trimming cost V 4 bases and J 12 bases, with 19 bases left between them. In germline, CDR1 is LNHDA, CDR2 SQIVND (reference sequence). The CDR3 sequence is CASSSPGHLLRYF. CDR3 sequence (DNA): TGTGCCAGTAGTAGCCCGGGACACCTTCTTCGGTACTTC.

The rearrangement uses TRBV10-3 and TRBJ1-2; 9 bases match TRBD1. The V gene's germline CDR1 is ENHRY and CDR2 SYGVKD. V lost 4 bases to trimming and J lost 6 bases; unmatched junction nucleotides: 3. The CDR3 covers 13 residues. CDR3 in amino acids: CAISGTGEDGYTF. Here the CDR3 DNA reads TGTGCCATCAGTGGGACAGGGGAGGATGGCTACACCTTC.

CDR3 DNA: TGTGCCATCAGTCCAGGGGTGTCTGAAGCTTTCTTT. It specifies CAISPGVSEAFF. V gene TRBV10-3 combines with J gene TRBJ1-1, with D maybe TRBD1 (6 bases). The CDR3 runs to 12 residues. Germline V gene data show CDR1 as ENHRY and CDR2 as SYGVKD. With 5 bases removed from V and 6 bases from J, the gap between germline ends came to 10 bases.

V and J are TRBV6-1 and TRBJ1-2; D possibly corresponds to TRBD1 (5 bases). The CDR3 is made up of 14 amino acids. CDR1 and CDR2 (germline): MNHNS, SASEGT. Trimming pared 3 bases from V and 6 bases from J, leaving 14 bases between. CDR3 protein: CASSERGWTDGYTF. CDR3 bases: TGTGCCAGCAGTGAGAGGGGTTGGACGGATGGCTACACCTTC.

CDR3 loop: CASSLNLGGETQYF. The CDR3 nucleotides are TGTGCCAGCAGCCTCAACCTAGGGGGGGAGACCCAGTACTTC. The gene calls are TRBV7-9 and TRBJ2-5; D may match TRBD1 or TRBD2 (6 bases each). The ends were cut back, 5 bases at V and 5 bases at J, with 15 bases in the middle. CDR3 length equals 14 residues. Per the germline V gene, CDR1 is SEHNR and CDR2 is FQNEAQ (reference sequence).

The rearrangement links TRBV27 to TRBJ1-5; D may be TRBD1 (5 bases). Germline values: CDR1 MNHEY, CDR2 SMNVEV (reference sequence). The CDR3 has 14 amino acids. The V gene lost 4 bases and the J gene lost 2 bases, with 9 bases spanning the gap. CDR3 amino acids: CASSWGYGNQPQHF. CDR3 DNA: TGTGCCAGCAGTTGGGGGTATGGCAATCAGCCCCAGCATTTT.